The 24 T cell receptor beta chains below all came from one sample that was sequenced in a study of STAT5B mutations in CD4+ large granular lymphocyte leukemia. The method was immunoSEQ multiplex PCR; TCRdb's version includes in-frame clones alone and lacks a portion of them. There are 40,000 to 45,000 clones in the sample; roughly 76% occur only once, and about 3.9% lies in the top ten. Sequenced material: CD4+ T cells from blood buffy coats. The receptor source for this set is a human donor in good health.

The chain couples TRBV13 to TRBJ2-1; the D is unclear. The CDR3 has 15 amino acids. In germline, CDR1 is PRHDT, CDR2 FYEKMQ (reference sequence). V lost 0 bases and J lost 0, with 6 bases in between. The DNA for the CDR3 is TGTGCCAGCAGCTTAGGCGCGAGCTCCTACAATGAGCAGTTCTTC. As protein: CASSLGASSYNEQFF.

The genes are TRBV6-1 and TRBJ2-1; no firm D call. V lost 3 bases to trimming and J lost 10 bases, with 7 bases between them. The germline V gene encodes CDR1 MNHNS and CDR2 SASEGT. The CDR3 is made up of 11 amino acids. CDR3 residues: CASSDRYEQFF. The DNA for the CDR3 is TGTGCCAGCAGTGATCGGTACGAGCAGTTCTTC.

This chain joins TRBV9 and TRBJ2-3; 7 bases align to TRBD2. Losses at the gene ends were 2 bases for V and 3 bases for J; bases not matched to a gene: 6. CDR1 and CDR2 from the germline V gene are SGDLS and YYNGEE. The CDR3 has 15 residues. The CDR3: CASSVGAGLTDTQYF. The CDR3 DNA reads TGTGCCAGCAGCGTGGGAGCGGGGCTTACAGATACGCAGTATTTT.

CDR3 amino acids: CASSDRLTGLPEAFF. CDR3 DNA sequence: TGTGCCAGCAGTGACAGACTAACAGGGCTCCCTGAAGCTTTCTTT. The chain links TRBV25-1 to TRBJ1-1, with D possibly matching TRBD1 (6 bases). The CDR3 is 15 amino acids. Trimming cost V 3 bases and J 6 bases, with 17 bases left between them. Germline lookup yields CDR1 MGHDK and CDR2 SYGVNS.

The V and J genes are TRBV10-3 and TRBJ2-2; 7 positions match TRBD1. CDR1 is ENHRY, CDR2 SYGVKD, per germline. J gave up 6 bases and V 5 bases, and 6 bases lay outside the gene matches. This CDR3 has 14 residues. The CDR3 region is CAISSSTGPGELFF. CDR3 sequence (DNA): TGTGCCATCAGTAGTTCGACAGGGCCCGGGGAGCTGTTTTTT.

This rearrangement joins TRBV2 to TRBJ1-1; TRBD1 matches 7 bases. This CDR3 has 12 residues. V shed 8 bases and J 5 bases; nucleotides not matched to a gene: 5. CDR1 and CDR2 (germline): SNHLY, FYNNEI. CDR3 sequence reads: CASLQGTTEAFF. Here the CDR3 DNA reads TGTGCCAGCTTACAGGGGACTACTGAAGCTTTCTTT.

The rearrangement uses TRBV19 and TRBJ2-3; TRBD2 aligns across 13 bases. CDR3 length: 15 residues. Germline trimming cut 3 bases from V and 6 bases from J; bases unmatched to any gene: 3. The germline gives CDR1 LNHDA, CDR2 SQIVND (reference sequence). The chain's CDR3 is CASSITSGRADTQYF. In DNA form, the CDR3 reads TGTGCCAGTAGTATTACTAGCGGGAGGGCCGATACGCAGTATTTT.

The genes are TRBV4-1 and TRBJ2-5; 9 bases are shared with TRBD2. This CDR3 contains 17 residues. J lost 3 bases, V lost 1 base, and 9 bases had no gene match. Germline V gives CDR1 MGHRA, CDR2 YSYEKL. Written as DNA, the CDR3 is TGCGCCAGCAGCCAAGTGAGGAGGGCGGGGGGGGAAGAGACCCAGTACTTC. Translation: CASSQVRRAGGEETQYF.

The V and J genes are TRBV19 and TRBJ2-3; D not resolved. CDR1 LNHDA and CDR2 SQIVND come from the germline V gene (reference sequence). This CDR3 contains 14 residues. V lost 5 bases and J lost 1, with 10 bases in between. CDR3 nucleotide sequence: TGTGCCAGTAGTCTCCTCCCGGGCACAGATACGCAGTATTTT. Protein: CASSLLPGTDTQYF.

The rearrangement joins TRBV7-9 to TRBJ1-2; 9 positions agree with TRBD1. CDR3 length: 11 amino acids. CDR1 is SEHNR, CDR2 FQNEAQ, per germline (reference sequence). Trimming took 11 bases from V and 8 from J; bases not matched to a gene: 6. The DNA of the CDR3 is TGTGCCGTCACAGGGGGCGGGGGCTACACCTTC. The encoded protein is CAVTGGGGYTF.

The chain couples TRBV6-1 to TRBJ1-5; D call uncertain. The V gene lost 1 base and the J gene lost 9 bases, with 10 bases spanning the gap. The CDR3 spans 13 residues. The germline V gene has CDR1 MNHNS and CDR2 SASEGT. CDR3 nucleotides: TGTGCCAGCAGTGAAGGGGCCTTCTTGCCCCAGCATTTT. Translated: CASSEGAFLPQHF.

This chain uses TRBV6-1 with TRBJ1-4; D unclear. The germline V and J ends were trimmed by 5 bases and 10 bases, with 8 bases remaining between them. The CDR3 is 11 amino acids. CDR1 and CDR2 from the germline V gene are MNHNS and SASEGT. Here the CDR3 DNA reads TGTGCCAGCAGTTACGTTGGAAAACTGTTTTTT. Its protein product is CASSYVGKLFF.

V is TRBV7-2 and J is TRBJ2-1; D is uncertain. The CDR3 is made up of 12 amino acids. V was shortened by 4 bases and J by 9 bases, with 10 bases between the two germline ends. The germline V gene has CDR1 SGHTA and CDR2 FQGNSA. This CDR3 is CASSSHSLEQFF. The CDR3, as DNA: TGTGCCAGCAGCTCACATAGCCTTGAGCAGTTCTTC.

Comments on this clone: Other DNA sequences of this sample code for an identical CDR3. V gene TRBV10-3 combines with J gene TRBJ1-2; no reliable D call. V was cut by 4 bases and J by 4 bases, with 7 bases left in between. Germline assignment: CDR1 ENHRY and CDR2 SYGVKD. The CDR3 consists of 12 residues. DNA of the CDR3: TGTGCCATCAGTGGGACGGGCTATGGCTACACCTTC. The encoded protein is CAISGTGYGYTF.

This chain joins TRBV9 and TRBJ1-6; 9 bases fit TRBD1. V was pared by 3 bases and J by 6 bases, with 4 bases of the junction left unmatched. The CDR3 extends over 15 amino acids. In germline, CDR1 is SGDLS, CDR2 YYNGEE. The CDR3 loop reads CASSGGQGINSPLHF. The DNA for the CDR3 is TGTGCCAGCAGCGGCGGACAGGGGATTAATTCACCCCTCCACTTT. The whole variable domain, remainder taken from reference TRBV9 and TRBJ1-6, is DSGVTQTPKHLITATGQRVTLRCSPRSGDLSVYWYQQSLDQGLQFLIQYYNGEERAKGNILERFSAQQFPDLHSELNLSSLELGDSALYFCASSGGQGINSPLHFGNGTRLTVT.

A few counts support this clone. The genes are TRBV7-9 and TRBJ1-1; TRBD1 agrees at 7 bases. The CDR3 has 13 amino acids. V gave up 5 bases and J gave up 5 bases; unmatched junction bases: 5. Germline V gene sequence: CDR1 SEHNR, CDR2 FQNEAQ (reference sequence). The CDR3 DNA is TGTGCCAGCAGCCCTTTGACAGGGACTGAAGCTTTCTTT. This encodes CASSPLTGTEAFF.

This chain connects TRBV10-3 to TRBJ2-7, with TRBD1 as a possible D gene (5 bases). This CDR3 region has 14 residues. Germline CDR1 reads ENHRY; CDR2 reads SYGVKD. Trimming left V 3 bases short and J 7 bases short, with 16 bases between. The CDR3, as DNA: TGTGCCATCAGTGAACGGACAACTCCGTGGGAGCAGTACTTC. This encodes CAISERTTPWEQYF.

A single count supports this clone. The rearrangement uses TRBV5-1 and TRBJ2-5; D call uncertain. V shed 3 bases and J shed 5 bases, with 17 bases lying between them. This CDR3 contains 15 residues. Looked up from germline, CDR1 is SGHRS and CDR2 is YFSETQ. The CDR3 DNA reads TGCGCCAGCAGCTCGCCAAACGAGATGGGGGAGACCCAGTACTTC. It specifies CASSSPNEMGETQYF.

This clone showed up just a few times. The chain carries TRBV19 and TRBJ1-2; the D gene is possibly TRBD1 (5 bases). With 0 bases removed from V and 6 bases from J, the gap between germline ends came to 17 bases. The CDR3 sequence is 16 residues long. Germline V lookup: CDR1 LNHDA, CDR2 SQIVND (reference sequence). The CDR3 loop reads CASSIDRGGTSHGYTF. CDR3 in DNA: TGTGCCAGTAGTATAGATCGCGGAGGGACGTCTCATGGCTACACCTTC. The full variable domain, with the rest looked up from reference TRBV19 and TRBJ1-2, is DGGITQSPKYLFRKEGQNVTLSCEQNLNHDAMYWYRQDPGQGLRLIYYSQIVNDFQKGDIAEGYSVSREKKESFPLTVTSAQKNPTAFYLCASSIDRGGTSHGYTFGSGTRLTVV.

This chain links TRBV6-6 with TRBJ2-6; 7 nucleotides agree with TRBD1. V shed 0 bases, J shed 4 bases, and the junction held 3 bases outside the gene matches. The CDR3 runs to 16 residues. The germline V gene has CDR1 MNHNY and CDR2 SVGAGI (reference sequence). The CDR3 DNA follows: TGTGCCAGCAGTTACTCGCTACAGGGGGGGGCCAACGTCCTGACTTTC. Protein sequence: CASSYSLQGGANVLTF.

This clone was seen a handful of times. The chain recombines TRBV13 with TRBJ1-2; no firm D call. This CDR3 has 13 amino acids. Germline V gene lookup returns CDR1 PRHDT and CDR2 FYEKMQ (reference sequence). The V and J ends lost 1 base and 2 bases respectively, with 5 bases between them. Here the CDR3 reads CASSLAPNYGYTF. The CDR3 nucleotides read TGTGCCAGCAGCTTAGCACCAAACTATGGCTACACCTTC.

The chain is built from TRBV11-2 and TRBJ2-1; possibly TRBD1 for D (5 bases). CDR1 is SGHAT, CDR2 FQNNGV, per germline. The CDR3 sequence is 18 residues long. V shed 4 bases and J shed 0 bases, with 19 bases lying between them. The chain's CDR3 is CASSSQGAVLSSYNEQFF. The CDR3 region has the DNA TGTGCCAGCAGCTCCCAAGGGGCAGTGTTAAGCTCCTACAATGAGCAGTTCTTC.

The chain joins TRBV5-1 to TRBJ2-3; D gene unclear. Deletions cut 1 base from V and 2 bases from J, with 2 bases between. From germline, CDR1 is SGHRS and CDR2 YFSETQ. The CDR3 spans 12 residues. The CDR3 is CASSLNTDTQYF. CDR3 nucleotide sequence: TGCGCCAGCAGCTTGAACACAGATACGCAGTATTTT.

This rearrangement joins TRBV5-1 to TRBJ2-3; TRBD2 might be the D (7 bases). The CDR3 covers 16 residues. The V and J ends lost 2 bases and 0 bases respectively, with 13 bases between them. CDR1 and CDR2 from the germline V gene are SGHRS and YFSETQ. This CDR3 reads CASSFRGAKSTDTQYF. The CDR3 bases are TGCGCCAGCAGCTTCCGGGGGGCCAAAAGCACAGATACGCAGTATTTT.